This T cell receptor (beta chain) was observed in a study of shared clonotypes between healthy human individuals. Across the study: Aged 18 to 49, the donors were a couple of women and three men. Notes on the study in general: Represented genetic and exposure-history diversity was restricted by having few donors.

Produced via immunoSEQ multiplex PCR; TCRdb's table is partial and in-frame only. The data contain fewer than 700,000 clones, around three quarters of them singletons. This clone was picked up many times. The antigen is unknown. Donation came from healthy HIV-negative adults that had no recent acute infections or vaccinations. The donors, all of them Caucasian adults, lived in Nashville, Tennessee. Trimming removed 2 bases from V and 5 bases from J, with 12 bases in between. CDR1 and CDR2 from the germline V gene are SNHLY and FYNNEI. The CDR3 runs to 14 residues. This chain uses TRBV2 with TRBJ2-5; D might be TRBD1 (6 bases). The sequenced sample was PBMCs. This receptor was taken from a woman between 40 and 55 years old in good health. Some clones in this sample may be carry-over from other donors' samples. The CDR3 sequence is CASSEWGQGETQYF. In DNA, the CDR3 is TGTGCCAGCAGTGAATGGGGGCAGGGGGAGACCCAGTACTTC.